This T cell receptor beta chain was captured by sequencing in a study of blood T cell repertoires in COVID-19. Overall study: Collection of acute and convalescent COVID-19 samples took place in the United States, Italy and Spain. T cells, B-cell-depleted T cells, or PBMCs supplied cDNA or gDNA.

CDR1 KGHSH and CDR2 LQKENI come from the germline V gene. V lost 5 bases, J lost 2 bases, and 8 bases stayed unmatched. This CDR3 has 15 residues. In the authors' methods: Amplification of reference gene primers was used by the study to estimate nucleated cell counts. The repertoire was sequenced with immunoSEQ multiplex PCR; TCRdb's copy has only in-frame clones and lacks some. V and J calls and clone size are copied from that table; D and trimming were computed from the DNA. This table has more than 150,000 clones, about 75% appearing once. The chain uses TRBV18 and TRBJ2-7; the match to TRBD1 covers 8 bases. The TCR sequence derives from a woman aged 70-85 years with acute or convalescent COVID-19. The sample was peripheral blood. This chain's CDR3 is CASSVDRGLTYEQYF. The CDR3 DNA sequence: TGTGCCAGCTCAGTCGACAGGGGCCTCACCTACGAGCAGTACTTC.